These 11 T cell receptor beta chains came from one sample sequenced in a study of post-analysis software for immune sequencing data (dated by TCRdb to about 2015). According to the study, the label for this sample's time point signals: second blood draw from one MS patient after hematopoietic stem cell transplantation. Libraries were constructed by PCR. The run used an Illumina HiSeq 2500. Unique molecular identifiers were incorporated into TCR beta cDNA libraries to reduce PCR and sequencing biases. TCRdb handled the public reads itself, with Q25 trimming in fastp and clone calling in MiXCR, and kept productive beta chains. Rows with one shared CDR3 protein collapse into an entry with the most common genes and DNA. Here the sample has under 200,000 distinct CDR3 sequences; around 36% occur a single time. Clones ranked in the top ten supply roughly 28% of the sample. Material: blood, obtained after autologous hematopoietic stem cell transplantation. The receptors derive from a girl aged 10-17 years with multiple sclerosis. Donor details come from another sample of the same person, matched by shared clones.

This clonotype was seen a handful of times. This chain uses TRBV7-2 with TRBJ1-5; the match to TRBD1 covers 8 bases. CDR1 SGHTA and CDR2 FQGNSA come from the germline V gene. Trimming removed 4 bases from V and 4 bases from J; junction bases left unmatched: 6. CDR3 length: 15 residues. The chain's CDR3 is CASSSGQASNQPQHF. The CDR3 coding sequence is TGTGCCAGCAGCTCGGGACAGGCCTCGAATCAGCCCCAGCATTTT.

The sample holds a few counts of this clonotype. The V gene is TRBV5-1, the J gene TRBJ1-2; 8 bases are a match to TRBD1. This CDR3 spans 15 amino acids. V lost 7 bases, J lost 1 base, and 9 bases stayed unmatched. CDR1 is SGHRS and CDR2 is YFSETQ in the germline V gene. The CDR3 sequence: CASGQGIGLNYGYTF. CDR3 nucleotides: TGCGCCAGCGGACAGGGTATCGGGCTTAACTATGGCTACACCTTC.

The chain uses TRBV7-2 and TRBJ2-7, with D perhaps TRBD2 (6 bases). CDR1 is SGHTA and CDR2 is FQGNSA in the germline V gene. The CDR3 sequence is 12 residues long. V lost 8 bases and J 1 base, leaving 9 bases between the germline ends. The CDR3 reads CASLAPSYEQYF. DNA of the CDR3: TGTGCCAGCCTAGCGCCATCCTACGAGCAGTACTTC.

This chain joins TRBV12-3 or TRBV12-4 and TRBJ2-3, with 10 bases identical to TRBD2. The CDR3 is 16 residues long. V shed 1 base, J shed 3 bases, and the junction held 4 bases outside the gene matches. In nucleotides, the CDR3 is TGTGCCAGCAGTTTAGGGCTAGCGGGAGCTACAGATACGCAGTATTTT. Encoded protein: CASSLGLAGATDTQYF.

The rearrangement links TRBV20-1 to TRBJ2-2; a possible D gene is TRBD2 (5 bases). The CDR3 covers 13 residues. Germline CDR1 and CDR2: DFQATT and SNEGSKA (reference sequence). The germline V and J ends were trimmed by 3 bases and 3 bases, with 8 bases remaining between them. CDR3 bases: TGCAGTGCTAGTGTAGCGTACACCGGGGAGCTGTTTTTT. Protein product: CSASVAYTGELFF.

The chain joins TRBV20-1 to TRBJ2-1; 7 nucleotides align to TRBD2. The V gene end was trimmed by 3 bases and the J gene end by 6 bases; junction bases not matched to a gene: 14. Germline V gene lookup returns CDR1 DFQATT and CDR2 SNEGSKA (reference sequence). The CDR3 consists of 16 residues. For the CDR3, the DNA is TGCAGTGCTAGTGCACTCCGACTAGCCAGACCCAATGAGCAGTTCTTC. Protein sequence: CSASALRLARPNEQFF.

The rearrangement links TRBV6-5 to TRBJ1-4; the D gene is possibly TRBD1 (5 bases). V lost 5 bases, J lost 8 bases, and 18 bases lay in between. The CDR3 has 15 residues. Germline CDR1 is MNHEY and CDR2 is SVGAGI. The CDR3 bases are TGTGCCAGCAGTAGGCGGGCGGAGGGGAAAGAAAAACTGTTTTTT. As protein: CASSRRAEGKEKLFF.

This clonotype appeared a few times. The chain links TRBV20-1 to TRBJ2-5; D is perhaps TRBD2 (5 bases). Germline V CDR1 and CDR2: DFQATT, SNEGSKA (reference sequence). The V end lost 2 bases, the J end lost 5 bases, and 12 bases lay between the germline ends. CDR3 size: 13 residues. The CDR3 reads CSARRRERETQYF. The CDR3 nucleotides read TGCAGTGCTAGACGCCGGGAAAGGGAGACCCAGTACTTC.

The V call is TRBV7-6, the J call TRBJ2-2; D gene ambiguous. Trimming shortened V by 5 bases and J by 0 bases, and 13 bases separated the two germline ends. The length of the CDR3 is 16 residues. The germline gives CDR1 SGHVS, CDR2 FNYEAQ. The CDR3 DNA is TGTGCCAGCAGCCCCTGGGGAACGCCGAACACCGGGGAGCTGTTTTTT. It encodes CASSPWGTPNTGELFF.

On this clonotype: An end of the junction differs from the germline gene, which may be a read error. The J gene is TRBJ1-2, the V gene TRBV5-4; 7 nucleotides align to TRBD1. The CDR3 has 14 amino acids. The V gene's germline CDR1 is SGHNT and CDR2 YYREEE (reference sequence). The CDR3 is CASRLGQKDYGYTF. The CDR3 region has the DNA TGTGCCAGCAGGTTGGGACAGAAGGACTATGGCTACACCTTC. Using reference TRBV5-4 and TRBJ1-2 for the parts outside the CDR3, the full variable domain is ETGVTQSPTHLIKTRGQQVTLRCSSQSGHNTVSWYQQALGQGPQFIFQYYREEENGRGNFPPRFSGLQFPNYSSELNVNALELDDSALYLCASRLGQKDYGYTFGSGTRLTVV.

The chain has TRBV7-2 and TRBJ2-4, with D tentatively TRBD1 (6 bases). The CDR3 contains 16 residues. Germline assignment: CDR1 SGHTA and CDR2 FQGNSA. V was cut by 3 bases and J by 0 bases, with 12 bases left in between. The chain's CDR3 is CASSLAWTVAKNIQYF. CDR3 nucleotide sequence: TGTGCCAGCAGCTTGGCTTGGACAGTAGCCAAAAACATTCAGTACTTC. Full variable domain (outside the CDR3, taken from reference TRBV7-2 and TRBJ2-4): GAGVSQSPSNKVTEKGKDVELRCDPISGHTALYWYRQSLGQGLEFLIYFQGNSAPDKSGLPSDRFSAERTGGSVSTLTIQRTQQEDSAVYLCASSLAWTVAKNIQYFGAGTRLSVL.